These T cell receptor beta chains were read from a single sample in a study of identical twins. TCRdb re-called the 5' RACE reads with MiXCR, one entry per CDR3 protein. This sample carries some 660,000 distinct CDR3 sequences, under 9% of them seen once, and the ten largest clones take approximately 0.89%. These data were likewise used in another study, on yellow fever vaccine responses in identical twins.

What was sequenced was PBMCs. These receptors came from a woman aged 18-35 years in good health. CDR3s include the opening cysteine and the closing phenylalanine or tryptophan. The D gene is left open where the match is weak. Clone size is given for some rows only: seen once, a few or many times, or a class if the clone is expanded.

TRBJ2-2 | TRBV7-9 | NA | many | CEWSDANTGELFF | TGTGAGTGGTCAGACGCGAACACCGGGGAGCTGTTTTTT
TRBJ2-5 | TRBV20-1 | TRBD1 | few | CSAGQGPQETQYF | TGCAGTGCTGGACAGGGTCCCCAAGAGACCCAGTACTTC
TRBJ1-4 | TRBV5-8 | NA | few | CASSLARGTNEKLFF | TGTGCCAGCAGCTTGGCCAGGGGTACTAATGAAAAACTGTTTTTT
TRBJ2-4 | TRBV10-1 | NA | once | CASSPRLIAKNIQYF | TGCGCCAGCTCACCAAGGCTTATAGCCAAAAACATTCAGTACTTC
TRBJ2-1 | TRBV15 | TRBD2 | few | CATSSDLAGRYNEQFF | TGTGCCACCAGCAGTGACTTAGCGGGAAGGTACAATGAGCAGTTCTTC
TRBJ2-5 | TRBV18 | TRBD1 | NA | CASYEQGNQETQYF | TGTGCCAGCTACGAACAGGGGAACCAAGAGACCCAGTACTTC
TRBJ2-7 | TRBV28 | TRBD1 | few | CASSPRQGLSYEQYF | TGTGCCAGCAGTCCAAGACAGGGGCTCTCCTACGAGCAGTACTTC
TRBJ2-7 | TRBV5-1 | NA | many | CASSSGPSYEQYF | TGCGCCAGCAGCTCCGGACCCTCCTACGAGCAGTACTTC
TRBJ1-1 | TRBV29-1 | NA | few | CSADSDRDTEAFF | TGCAGCGCCGATTCCGACAGAGACACTGAAGCTTTCTTT
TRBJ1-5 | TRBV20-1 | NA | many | CSARVPALMGNQPQHF | TGCAGTGCTAGAGTTCCGGCCCTAATGGGCAATCAGCCCCAGCATTTT
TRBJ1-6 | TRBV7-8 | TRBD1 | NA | CASSPRGTGGDSPLHF | TGTGCCAGCAGCCCACGGGGGACAGGGGGGGATTCACCCCTCCACTTT
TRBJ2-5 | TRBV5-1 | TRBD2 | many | CASSYSGGLQETQYF | TGCGCCAGCAGCTATAGCGGGGGTCTTCAAGAGACCCAGTACTTC
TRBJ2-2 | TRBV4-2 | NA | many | CASSQGGTNTGELFF | TGTGCCAGCAGCCAAGGTGGAACGAACACCGGGGAGCTGTTTTTT
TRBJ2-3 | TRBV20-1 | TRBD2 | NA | CSARSLFGLAVNPADTQYF | TGCAGTGCTAGATCCTTATTCGGACTAGCGGTTAACCCCGCAGATACGCAGTATTTT
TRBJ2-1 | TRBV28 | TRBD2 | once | CASSPGASGTPGQFF | TGTGCCAGCAGCCCCGGGGCTAGCGGGACCCCCGGGCAGTTCTTC
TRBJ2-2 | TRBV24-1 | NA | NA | CATSDQDMYTGELFF | TGTGCCACCAGTGACCAGGACATGTACACCGGGGAGCTGTTTTTT
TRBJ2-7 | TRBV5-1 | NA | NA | CASSQTPTGTGSYEQYF | TGCGCCAGCAGCCAAACCCCGACAGGTACTGGCTCATACGAGCAGTACTTC
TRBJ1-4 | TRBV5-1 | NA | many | CASSLAGDNEKLFF | TGCGCCAGCAGCTTGGCTGGGGATAATGAAAAACTGTTTTTT
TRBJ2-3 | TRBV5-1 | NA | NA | CASSLWDNTDTQYF | TGCGCCAGCAGCCTCTGGGACAACACAGATACGCAGTATTTT
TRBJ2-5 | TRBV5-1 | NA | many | CASSIPGAKETQYF | TGCGCCAGCAGCATACCGGGAGCTAAAGAGACCCAGTACTTC
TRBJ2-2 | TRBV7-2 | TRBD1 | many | CASSGQGTGELFF | TGTGCCAGCAGCGGACAGGGCACCGGGGAGCTGTTTTTT
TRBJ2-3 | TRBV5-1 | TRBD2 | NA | CASSSVGLAGPTSPNTQYF | TGCGCCAGCAGCTCAGTAGGACTAGCGGGGCCCACCTCGCCAAATACGCAGTATTTT
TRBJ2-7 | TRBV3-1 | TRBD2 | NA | CASSQDVAGGNEQYF | TGTGCCAGCAGCCAAGACGTTGCGGGGGGCAACGAGCAGTACTTC
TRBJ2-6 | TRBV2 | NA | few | CASSLHRSGANVLTF | TGTGCCAGCAGTCTTCATAGGTCTGGCGCCAACGTCCTGACTTTC
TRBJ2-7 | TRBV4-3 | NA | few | CASSQELSFRGEQYF | TGCGCCAGCAGCCAAGAACTCTCCTTTAGGGGAGAGCAGTACTTC
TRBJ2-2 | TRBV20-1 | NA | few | CSARGRGRGITGELFF | TGCAGTGCTAGAGGTAGAGGGAGAGGGATCACCGGGGAGCTGTTTTTT
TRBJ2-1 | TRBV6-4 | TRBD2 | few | CASSDSGGSSYNEQFF | TGTGCCAGCAGTGACTCCGGCGGGAGCTCCTACAATGAGCAGTTCTTC
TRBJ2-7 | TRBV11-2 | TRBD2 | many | CASSLIGRAKNEQYF | TGTGCCAGCAGCTTAATCGGGAGGGCCAAAAACGAGCAGTACTTC
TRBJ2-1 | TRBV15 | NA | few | CATRPGSSYNEQFF | TGTGCCACCCGTCCCGGGAGCTCCTACAATGAGCAGTTCTTC
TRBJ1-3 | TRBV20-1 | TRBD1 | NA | CSAGDSPISGNTIYF | TGCAGTGCTGGGGACAGCCCCATCTCTGGAAACACCATATATTTT
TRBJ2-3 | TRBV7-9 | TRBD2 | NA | CATRGTSGGVGDTQYF | TGTGCCACCCGGGGGACTAGCGGGGGAGTCGGAGATACGCAGTATTTT
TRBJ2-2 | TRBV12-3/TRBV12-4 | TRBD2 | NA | CASSSTASGSYTGELFF | TGTGCCAGCAGTTCCACGGCTAGCGGGAGTTACACCGGGGAGCTGTTTTTT
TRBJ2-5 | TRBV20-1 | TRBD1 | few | CSARDFGQVQETQYF | TGCAGTGCTAGAGATTTCGGACAGGTCCAAGAGACCCAGTACTTC
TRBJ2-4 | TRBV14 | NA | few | CASSLGTNIQYF | TGTGCCAGCAGCCTAGGGACAAACATTCAGTACTTC
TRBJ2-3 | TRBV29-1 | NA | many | CSVETRISTDTQYF | TGCAGCGTTGAAACTAGGATAAGCACAGATACGCAGTATTTT
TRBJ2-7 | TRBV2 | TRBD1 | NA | CASMRQGSYEQYF | TGTGCCAGCATGAGACAGGGCTCCTACGAGCAGTACTTC
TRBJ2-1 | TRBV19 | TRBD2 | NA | CASSPIGTSGRINEQFF | TGTGCCAGTAGCCCAATCGGGACTAGCGGGAGGATAAATGAGCAGTTCTTC
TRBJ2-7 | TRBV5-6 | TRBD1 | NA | CASSFLGQTITYEQYF | TGTGCCAGCAGCTTTTTGGGACAGACGATAACCTACGAGCAGTACTTC
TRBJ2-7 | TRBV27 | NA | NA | CASSFLEFYEQYF | TGTGCCAGCAGTTTTCTGGAGTTCTACGAGCAGTACTTC
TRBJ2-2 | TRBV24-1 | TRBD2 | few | CATSDLGLAGDRTGELFF | TGTGCCACCAGTGATTTGGGACTAGCGGGAGATCGGACCGGGGAGCTGTTTTTT
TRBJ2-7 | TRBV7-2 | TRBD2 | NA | CASSYVTSGVEQYF | TGTGCCAGCAGCTACGTGACTAGCGGGGTCGAGCAGTACTTC
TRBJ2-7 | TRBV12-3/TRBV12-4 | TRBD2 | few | CASSLGTSGINEQYF | TGTGCCAGCAGCTTAGGGACTAGCGGGATCAACGAGCAGTACTTC
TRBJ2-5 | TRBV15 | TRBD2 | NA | CATSRQTSLETQYF | TGTGCCACCAGCCGGCAGACTAGCTTGGAGACCCAGTACTTC